The T cell receptor beta chain described here comes from a study of blood T cell repertoires in COVID-19. This table comes from immunoSEQ multiplex PCR, and its TCRdb copy is limited to in-frame clones, with some not included. In the table there are 200,000 to 300,000 clones, 70% to 90% of which are singletons. Germline CDR1 and CDR2: MGHRA and YSYEKL. Trimming took 6 bases from V and 0 from J, leaving 11 bases between them. The CDR3 is 14 residues long. The material sequenced was PBMCs or T cells enriched from blood (not recorded which). This chain uses TRBV4-1 with TRBJ1-1; D perhaps matches TRBD1 (6 bases). The receptor was isolated from a woman in her 40s with acute COVID-19. The CDR3 DNA reads TGCGCCAGCAGTACTGGACAGCTGAACACTGAAGCTTTCTTT. It codes for CASSTGQLNTEAFF.